The 7 T cell receptor beta chains below all came from one sample that was sequenced in a study of T-cell reconstitution after alpha-beta-depleted transplantation in children. Researchers prepared the TCRbeta library using unique molecular identifiers, the study reports. One entry per CDR3 protein, called by TCRdb with MiXCR from the PCR reads. The table records a few hundred thousand distinct CDR3 sequences, around 12% of them present only once. Sequenced here: PBMCs from the stem cell graft donor, sampled from the stem cell graft. The receptors were sampled from a human donor who donated a stem cell graft to a child with combined immunodeficiency.

This clonotype was observed a few times. The rearrangement uses TRBV15 and TRBJ2-5; D is perhaps TRBD2 (7 bases). The V gene's germline CDR1 is LNHNV and CDR2 YYDKDF (reference sequence). The CDR3 has 12 residues. V shed 9 bases and J shed 5 bases, with 13 bases lying between them. CDR3: CATGGAGETQYF. For the CDR3, the DNA is TGTGCCACTGGGGGGGCGGGGGAGACCCAGTACTTC.

This clonotype turned up a few times. This chain joins TRBV11-2 and TRBJ2-7; 7 bases match TRBD2. Germline trimming cut 5 bases from V and 5 bases from J; bases unmatched to any gene: 9. Germline assignment: CDR1 SGHAT and CDR2 FQNNGV. This CDR3 contains 14 residues. Here the CDR3 reads CASSHWGGTHEQYF. CDR3 nucleotide sequence: TGTGCCAGCAGCCATTGGGGAGGGACCCACGAGCAGTACTTC.

This clonotype has just a few counts. The chain carries TRBV5-5 and TRBJ2-3; D assignment may be TRBD1 or TRBD2 (5 bases each). V lost 4 bases, J lost 2 bases, and 20 bases lay in between. The CDR3 runs to 17 residues. Per germline, CDR1 SGHKS and CDR2 YYEKEE (reference sequence). The CDR3 spells CASSEPTVRGNTDTQYF. CDR3 nucleotides: TGTGCCAGCAGCGAACCGACAGTTCGGGGAAACACAGATACGCAGTATTTT.

This clonotype was observed a handful of times. V is TRBV4-3 and J is TRBJ1-3, with a weak D call TRBD1 (5 bases). The V and J ends lost 6 bases and 6 bases respectively, with 15 bases between them. CDR3 size: 14 residues. Germline CDR1 LGHNA, CDR2 YSLEER. The CDR3 DNA is TGCGCCAGCAGTCCCGGGGGACGGCCAAACACCATATATTTT. It encodes CASSPGGRPNTIYF.

This clonotype has at least ten counts. The rearrangement joins TRBV7-9 to TRBJ1-1; a weak D match, TRBD1 (6 bases). Looked up from germline, CDR1 is SEHNR and CDR2 is FQNEAQ (reference sequence). V was clipped by 6 bases and J by 3 bases, with 11 bases between them. The CDR3 spans 13 residues. CDR3 coding DNA: TGTGCCAGCAGGCTAAACAGGGACACTGAAGCTTTCTTT. It translates to CASRLNRDTEAFF.

This clonotype showed up many times. The V call is TRBV12-3 or TRBV12-4, the J call TRBJ1-4; 8 bases align to TRBD1. Trimming took 1 base from V and 8 from J; bases not matched to a gene: 9. This CDR3 has 16 residues. CDR3 sequence reads: CASSLGSGGSEEKLFF. The CDR3 nucleotides are TGTGCCAGCAGTTTAGGATCAGGGGGCTCGGAGGAAAAACTGTTTTTT.

By sample share, this clonotype is medium-sized. The rearrangement uses TRBV12-3 or TRBV12-4 and TRBJ2-1; the match to TRBD1 covers 10 bases. V trimming: 6 bases; J trimming: 4 bases; junction bases outside the gene matches: 6. The CDR3 has 15 amino acids. CDR3 in amino acids: CASSLGQGGYNEQFF. DNA of the CDR3: TGTGCCAGCAGCCTAGGACAGGGGGGGTACAATGAGCAGTTCTTC.